Here is one T cell receptor (beta chain) with its context. Authors' processing steps: Estimates of nucleated cell counts were drawn from the amplification of reference gene primers. TCRdb's copy holds only in-frame clones and misses some; the assay was immunoSEQ multiplex PCR. The DNA gave D and trimming, while V, J and clone size come from that table. The sample consists of 200,000 to 300,000 clones, 65% to 90% of them appearing once. The V gene lost 0 bases and the J gene lost 5 bases, with 8 bases spanning the gap. Germline lookup yields CDR1 MNHEY and CDR2 SMNVEV (reference sequence). This CDR3 has 13 amino acids. The data are from a study of blood T cell repertoires in COVID-19.

The rearrangement links TRBV27 to TRBJ2-7, with D perhaps matching TRBD1 (5 bases). The clonotype comes from a man aged 50 to 60 with COVID-19, enrolled during active disease. Sample: peripheral blood. The CDR3 loop is CASSLSRAHEQYF. The CDR3 DNA reads as TGTGCCAGCAGTTTATCCAGGGCCCACGAGCAGTACTTC.